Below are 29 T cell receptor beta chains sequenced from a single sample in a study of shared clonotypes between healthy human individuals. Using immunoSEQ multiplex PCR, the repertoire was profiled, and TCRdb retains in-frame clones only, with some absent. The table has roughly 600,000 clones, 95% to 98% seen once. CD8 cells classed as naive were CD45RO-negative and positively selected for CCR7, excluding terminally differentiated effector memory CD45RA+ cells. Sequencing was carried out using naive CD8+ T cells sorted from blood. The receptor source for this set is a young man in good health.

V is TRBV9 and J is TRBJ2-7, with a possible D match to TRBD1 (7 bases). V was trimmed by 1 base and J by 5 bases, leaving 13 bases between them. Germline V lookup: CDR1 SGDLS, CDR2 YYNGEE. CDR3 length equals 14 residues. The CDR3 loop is CASSVRERGHEQYF. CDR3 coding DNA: TGTGCCAGCAGCGTACGGGAGAGGGGGCACGAGCAGTACTTC. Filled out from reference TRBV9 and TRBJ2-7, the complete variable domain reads DSGVTQTPKHLITATGQRVTLRCSPRSGDLSVYWYQQSLDQGLQFLIQYYNGEERAKGNILERFSAQQFPDLHSELNLSSLELGDSALYFCASSVRERGHEQYFGPGTRLTVT.

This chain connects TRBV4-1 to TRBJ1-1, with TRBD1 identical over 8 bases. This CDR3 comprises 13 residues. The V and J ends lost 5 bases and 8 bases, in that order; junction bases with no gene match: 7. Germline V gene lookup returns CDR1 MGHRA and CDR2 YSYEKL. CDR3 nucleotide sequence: TGCGCCAGCAGCTCCGCAGGGGGCGGGGAAGCTTTCTTT. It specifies CASSSAGGGEAFF.

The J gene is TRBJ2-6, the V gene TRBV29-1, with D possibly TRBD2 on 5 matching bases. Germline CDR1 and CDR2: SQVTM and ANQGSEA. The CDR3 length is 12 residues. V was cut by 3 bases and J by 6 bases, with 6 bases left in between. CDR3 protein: CSVEDLANVLTF. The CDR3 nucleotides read TGCAGCGTTGAGGACTTGGCCAACGTCCTGACTTTC.

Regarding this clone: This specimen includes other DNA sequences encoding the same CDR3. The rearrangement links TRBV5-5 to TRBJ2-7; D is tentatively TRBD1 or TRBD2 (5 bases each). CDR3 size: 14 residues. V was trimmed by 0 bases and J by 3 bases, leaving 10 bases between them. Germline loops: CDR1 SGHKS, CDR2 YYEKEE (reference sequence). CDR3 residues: CASSLDGTDYEQYF. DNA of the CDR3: TGTGCCAGCAGCTTGGATGGGACGGACTACGAGCAGTACTTC.

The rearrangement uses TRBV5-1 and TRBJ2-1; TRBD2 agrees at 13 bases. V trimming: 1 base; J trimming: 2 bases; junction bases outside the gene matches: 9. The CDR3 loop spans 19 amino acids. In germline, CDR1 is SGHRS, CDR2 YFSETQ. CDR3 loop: CASSLSRTSGSLAYNEQFF. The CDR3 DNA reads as TGCGCCAGCAGCTTGAGTCGGACTAGCGGGAGTCTAGCCTACAATGAGCAGTTCTTC.

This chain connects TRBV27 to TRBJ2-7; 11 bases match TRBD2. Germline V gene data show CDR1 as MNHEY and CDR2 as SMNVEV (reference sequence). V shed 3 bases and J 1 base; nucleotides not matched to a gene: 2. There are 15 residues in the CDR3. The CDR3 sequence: CASSLTSGVSYEQYF. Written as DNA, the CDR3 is TGTGCCAGCAGTTTGACTAGCGGGGTTTCCTACGAGCAGTACTTC.

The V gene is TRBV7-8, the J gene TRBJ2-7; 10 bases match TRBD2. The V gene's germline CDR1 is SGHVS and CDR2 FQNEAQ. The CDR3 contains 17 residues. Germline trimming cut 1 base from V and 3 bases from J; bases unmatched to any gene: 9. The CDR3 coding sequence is TGTGCCAGCAGCTTAGAACCCTGGACTAGCGGACTCTACGAGCAGTACTTC. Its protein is CASSLEPWTSGLYEQYF.

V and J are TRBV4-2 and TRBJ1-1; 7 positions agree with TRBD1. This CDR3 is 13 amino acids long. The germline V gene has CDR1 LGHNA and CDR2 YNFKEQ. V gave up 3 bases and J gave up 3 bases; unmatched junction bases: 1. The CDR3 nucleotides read TGTGCCAGCAGCCAGGGGACAGACACTGAAGCTTTCTTT. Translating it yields CASSQGTDTEAFF.

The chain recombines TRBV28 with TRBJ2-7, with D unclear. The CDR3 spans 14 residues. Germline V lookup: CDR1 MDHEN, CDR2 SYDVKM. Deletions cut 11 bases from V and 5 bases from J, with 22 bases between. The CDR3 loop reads CAAVPRANFDEQYF. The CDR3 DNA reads TGTGCCGCGGTCCCTCGGGCCAATTTCGACGAGCAGTACTTC.

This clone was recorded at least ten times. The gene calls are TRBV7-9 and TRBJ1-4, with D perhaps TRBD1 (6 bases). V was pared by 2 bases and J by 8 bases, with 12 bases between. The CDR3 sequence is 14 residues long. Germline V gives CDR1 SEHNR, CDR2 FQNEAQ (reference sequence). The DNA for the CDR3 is TGTGCCAGCAGCTTAACAGGGACGGACGAAAAACTGTTTTTT. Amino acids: CASSLTGTDEKLFF.

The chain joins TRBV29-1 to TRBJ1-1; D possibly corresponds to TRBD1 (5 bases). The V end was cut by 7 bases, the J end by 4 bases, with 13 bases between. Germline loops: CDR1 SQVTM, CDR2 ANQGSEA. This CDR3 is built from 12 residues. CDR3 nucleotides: TGCAGCGAAGGGTCTGGGGGCACTGAAGCTTTCTTT. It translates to CSEGSGGTEAFF. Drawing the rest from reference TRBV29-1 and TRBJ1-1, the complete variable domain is SAVISQKPSRDICQRGTSLTIQCQVDSQVTMMFWYRQQPGQSLTLIATANQGSEATYESGFVIDKFPISRPNLTFSTLTVSNMSPEDSSIYLCSEGSGGTEAFFGQGTRLTVV.

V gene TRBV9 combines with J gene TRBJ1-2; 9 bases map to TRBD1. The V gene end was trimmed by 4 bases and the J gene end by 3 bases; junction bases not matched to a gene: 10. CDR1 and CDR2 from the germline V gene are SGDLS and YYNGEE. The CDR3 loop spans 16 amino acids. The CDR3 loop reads CASSTRATGGDYGYTF. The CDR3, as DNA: TGTGCCAGCAGCACCCGAGCGACAGGGGGGGACTATGGCTACACCTTC. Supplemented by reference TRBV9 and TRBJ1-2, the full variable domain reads DSGVTQTPKHLITATGQRVTLRCSPRSGDLSVYWYQQSLDQGLQFLIQYYNGEERAKGNILERFSAQQFPDLHSELNLSSLELGDSALYFCASSTRATGGDYGYTFGSGTRLTVV.

This CDR3 reads CASSLGTGMVYEQYF. The CDR3 DNA sequence: TGTGCCAGCAGCTTGGGGACAGGGATGGTCTACGAGCAGTACTTC. The chain employs TRBV5-6 and TRBJ2-7; 8 positions match TRBD1. The CDR3 totals 15 residues. The V gene's germline CDR1 is SGHDT and CDR2 YYEEEE. V dropped 0 bases and J dropped 3; count of bases not matched to a gene: 5. Supplemented by reference TRBV5-6 and TRBJ2-7, the full variable domain reads DAGVTQSPTHLIKTRGQQVTLRCSPKSGHDTVSWYQQALGQGPQFIFQYYEEEERQRGNFPDRFSGHQFPNYSSELNVNALLLGDSALYLCASSLGTGMVYEQYFGPGTRLTVT.

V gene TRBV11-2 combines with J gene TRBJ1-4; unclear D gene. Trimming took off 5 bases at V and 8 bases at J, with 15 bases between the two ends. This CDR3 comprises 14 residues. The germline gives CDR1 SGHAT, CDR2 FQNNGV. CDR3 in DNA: TGTGCCAGCAGCCGGCGCCCCGTTGGGGAAAAACTGTTTTTT. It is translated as CASSRRPVGEKLFF. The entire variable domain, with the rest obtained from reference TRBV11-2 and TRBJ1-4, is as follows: EAGVAQSPRYKIIEKRQSVAFWCNPISGHATLYWYQQILGQGPKLLIQFQNNGVVDDSQLPKDRFSAERLKGVDSTLKIQPAKLEDSAVYLCASSRRPVGEKLFFGSGTQLSVL.

CDR3 sequence (DNA): TGTGCCAGCAGCTACACGGACGGTTCTCGTGAGCAGTACTTC. Translation gives CASSYTDGSREQYF. This chain joins TRBV7-9 and TRBJ2-7; D uncertain. The CDR3 length is 14 residues. Germline CDR1 SEHNR, CDR2 FQNEAQ (reference sequence). Trimming pared 4 bases from V and 7 bases from J, leaving 17 bases between.

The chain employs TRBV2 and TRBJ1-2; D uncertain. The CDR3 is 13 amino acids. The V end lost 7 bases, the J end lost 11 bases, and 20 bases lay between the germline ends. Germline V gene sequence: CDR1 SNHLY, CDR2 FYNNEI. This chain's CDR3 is CASIREMGRSYTF. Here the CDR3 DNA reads TGTGCCAGCATCAGAGAGATGGGCAGGTCGTACACCTTC.

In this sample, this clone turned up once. CDR3 nucleotides: TGTGCCAGCAGTTACGGCGGAGGCGACTACGAGCAGTACTTC. Its translation: CASSYGGGDYEQYF. The chain carries TRBV6-5 and TRBJ2-7; D perhaps matches TRBD2 (5 bases). Deletions cut 2 bases from V and 3 bases from J, with 11 bases between. The CDR3 has 14 residues. Germline V gives CDR1 MNHEY, CDR2 SVGAGI.

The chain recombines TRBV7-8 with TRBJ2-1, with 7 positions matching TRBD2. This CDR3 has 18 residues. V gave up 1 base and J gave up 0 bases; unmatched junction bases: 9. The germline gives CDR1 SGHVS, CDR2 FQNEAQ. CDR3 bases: TGTGCCAGCAGCTTAGGTCTAGCGGTAGCCAGCTCCTACAATGAGCAGTTCTTC. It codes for CASSLGLAVASSYNEQFF. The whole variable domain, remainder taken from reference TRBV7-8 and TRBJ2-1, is GAGVSQSPRYKVAKRGQDVALRCDPISGHVSLFWYQQALGQGPEFLTYFQNEAQLDKSGLPSDRFFAERPEGSVSTLKIQRTQQEDSAVYLCASSLGLAVASSYNEQFFGPGTRLTVL.

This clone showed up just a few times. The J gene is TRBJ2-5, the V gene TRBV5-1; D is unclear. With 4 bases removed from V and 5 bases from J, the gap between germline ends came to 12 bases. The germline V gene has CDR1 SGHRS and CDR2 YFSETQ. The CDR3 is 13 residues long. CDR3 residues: CASSLLVKETQYF. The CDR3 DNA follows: TGCGCCAGCAGCCTGTTAGTAAAGGAGACCCAGTACTTC.

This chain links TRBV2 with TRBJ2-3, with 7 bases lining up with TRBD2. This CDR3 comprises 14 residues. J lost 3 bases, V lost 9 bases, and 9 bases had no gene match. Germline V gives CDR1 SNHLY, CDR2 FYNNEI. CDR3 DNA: TGTGCCAGTCCCTTGAGGGAGGGGACAGATACGCAGTATTTT. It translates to CASPLREGTDTQYF.

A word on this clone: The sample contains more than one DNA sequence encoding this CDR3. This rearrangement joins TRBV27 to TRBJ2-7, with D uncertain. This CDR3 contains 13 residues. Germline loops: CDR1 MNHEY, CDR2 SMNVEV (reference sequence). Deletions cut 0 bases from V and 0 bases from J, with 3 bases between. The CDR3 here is CASSLSVSYEQYF. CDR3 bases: TGTGCCAGCAGTTTATCGGTCTCCTACGAGCAGTACTTC.

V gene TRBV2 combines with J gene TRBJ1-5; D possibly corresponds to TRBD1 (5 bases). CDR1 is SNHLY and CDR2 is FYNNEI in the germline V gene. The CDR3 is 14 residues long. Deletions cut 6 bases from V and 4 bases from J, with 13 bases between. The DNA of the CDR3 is TGTGCCAGCAGCGTAGACAGAAGGAATCAGCCCCAGCATTTT. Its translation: CASSVDRRNQPQHF.

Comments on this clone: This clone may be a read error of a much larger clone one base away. The CDR3 bases are TGTGCCAGCAGTTACTCGAGTCCCTACGAGCAGTACTTC. Protein: CASSYSSPYEQYF. V gene TRBV6-6 combines with J gene TRBJ2-7; D uncertain. Trimming shortened V by 0 bases and J by 2 bases, and 5 bases separated the two germline ends. The CDR3 is made up of 13 amino acids. CDR1 is MNHNY, CDR2 SVGAGI, per germline (reference sequence).

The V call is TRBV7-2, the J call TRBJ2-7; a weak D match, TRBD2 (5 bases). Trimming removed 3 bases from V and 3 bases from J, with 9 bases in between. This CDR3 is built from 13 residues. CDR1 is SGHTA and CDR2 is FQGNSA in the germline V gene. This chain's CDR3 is CASSFGLFYEQYF. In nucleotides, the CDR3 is TGTGCCAGCAGCTTCGGACTGTTCTACGAGCAGTACTTC.

DNA for the CDR3: TGTGCCAGCAGCCAAGACCATACCTACAATGAGCAGTTCTTC. It translates to CASSQDHTYNEQFF. The chain couples TRBV14 to TRBJ2-1; no clear D gene. Germline V CDR1 and CDR2: SGHDN, FVKESK. V lost 0 bases and J lost 2, with 5 bases in between. The CDR3 runs 14 residues.

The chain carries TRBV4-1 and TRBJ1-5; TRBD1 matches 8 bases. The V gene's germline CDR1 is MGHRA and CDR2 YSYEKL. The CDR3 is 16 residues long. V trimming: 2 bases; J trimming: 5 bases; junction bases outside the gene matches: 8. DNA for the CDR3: TGCGCCAGCAGCCAATACACAGGGGGAAAAGATCAGCCCCAGCATTTT. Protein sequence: CASSQYTGGKDQPQHF.

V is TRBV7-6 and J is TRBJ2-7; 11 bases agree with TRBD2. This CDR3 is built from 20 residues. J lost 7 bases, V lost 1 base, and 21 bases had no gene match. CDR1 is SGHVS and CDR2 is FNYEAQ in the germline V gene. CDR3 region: CASSLGTSGPGFPLLLEQYF. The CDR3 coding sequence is TGTGCCAGCAGCTTAGGGACTAGCGGGCCCGGGTTCCCACTACTTCTTGAGCAGTACTTC.

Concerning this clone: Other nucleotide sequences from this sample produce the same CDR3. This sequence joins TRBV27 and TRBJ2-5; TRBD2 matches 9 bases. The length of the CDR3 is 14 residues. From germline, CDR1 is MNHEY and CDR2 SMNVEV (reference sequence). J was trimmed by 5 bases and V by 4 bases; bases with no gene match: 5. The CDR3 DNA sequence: TGTGCCAGCAGTTCCGGGCTAGCGGGGGAGACCCAGTACTTC. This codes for CASSSGLAGETQYF.

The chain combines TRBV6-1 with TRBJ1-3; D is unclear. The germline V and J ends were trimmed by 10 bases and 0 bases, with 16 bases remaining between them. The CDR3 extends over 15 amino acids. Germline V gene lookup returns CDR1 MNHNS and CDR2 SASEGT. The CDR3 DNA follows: TGTGCCACAAAAGGAACAGTCGACTCTGGAAACACCATATATTTT. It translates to CATKGTVDSGNTIYF.